These 24 T cell receptor beta chains share one sample of origin, sequenced in a study of radiation and T cells in renal cell carcinoma. Method: immunoSEQ multiplex PCR; TCRdb's copy keeps in-frame clones and lacks some. In the table there are around 140,000 clones, about 86% of which are singletons. Noted time point: blood 4 weeks post-SBRT, at nephrectomy. The sample's treatment: 15 Gy SBRT to primary tumor, nephrectomy 4 weeks later. The material was blood, obtained from a patient whose treatment included radiotherapy and nephrectomy. The receptor set was obtained from a woman in her 50s with renal cell carcinoma.

This chain connects TRBV30 to TRBJ2-7, with TRBD1 matching over 7 bases. The CDR3 runs 14 residues. From germline, CDR1 is GTSNPN and CDR2 SVGIG (reference sequence). The V gene end was trimmed by 3 bases and the J gene end by 3 bases; junction bases not matched to a gene: 8. Here the CDR3 reads CAWRKQGILYEQYF. DNA of the CDR3: TGTGCCTGGAGAAAACAGGGGATTCTCTACGAGCAGTACTTC.

The gene calls are TRBV6-5 and TRBJ2-5; D possibly corresponds to TRBD1 (6 bases). The J call may be incorrect, as the DNA end agrees better with TRBJ2-7. Germline V gives CDR1 MNHEY, CDR2 SVGAGI. The CDR3 extends over 15 amino acids. The CDR3 is CASSTRGGEGYEQYF. The CDR3 DNA reads as TGTGCCAGCAGTACCCGAGGGGGTGAGGGATACGAGCAGTACTTC.

This rearrangement joins TRBV6-1 to TRBJ2-1, with 8 bases identical to TRBD1. This CDR3 is built from 15 residues. The germline gives CDR1 MNHNS, CDR2 SASEGT. V lost 4 bases to trimming and J lost 7 bases; unmatched junction nucleotides: 9. In DNA, the CDR3 is TGTGCCAGCAGTGCCTGGGACAGGTTGGGGAATGAGCAGTTCTTC. Its protein is CASSAWDRLGNEQFF.

V usage is TRBV2 and J usage is TRBJ1-1; D not resolved. CDR3 length: 13 residues. The V end was cut by 5 bases, the J end by 4 bases, with 11 bases between. The germline CDR1 and CDR2 sequences are SNHLY and FYNNEI. The chain's CDR3 is CASSPTRGTEAFF. DNA of the CDR3: TGTGCCAGCAGTCCGACGAGAGGCACTGAAGCTTTCTTT.

This sequence joins TRBV4-3 and TRBJ2-4; possible D gene TRBD2, 5 bases. CDR1 and CDR2 (germline): LGHNA, YSLEER. With 4 bases removed from V and 1 base from J, the gap between germline ends came to 14 bases. This CDR3 has 16 residues. CDR3 nucleotides: TGCGCCAGCAGCCCGTGGGGAGCGGCGGCCAAAAACATTCAGTACTTC. Encoded protein: CASSPWGAAAKNIQYF.

The rearrangement links TRBV11-2 to TRBJ2-5; 8 bases are a match to TRBD1. CDR3 length: 15 residues. Germline CDR1 and CDR2: SGHAT and FQNNGV. Germline trimming cut 7 bases from V and 2 bases from J; bases unmatched to any gene: 9. CDR3 loop: CASTPDRAYQETQYF. The CDR3 DNA reads TGTGCCAGCACCCCGGACAGGGCCTATCAAGAGACCCAGTACTTC.

This clone was recorded a few times. V is TRBV6-5 and J is TRBJ1-1; the D gene is possibly TRBD1 (6 bases). The V and J ends lost 7 bases and 1 base respectively, with 13 bases between them. CDR1 is MNHEY, CDR2 SVGAGI, per germline. The CDR3 consists of 14 residues. CDR3 protein: CASIRGGANTEAFF. The CDR3 DNA is TGTGCCAGCATCCGAGGGGGAGCGAACACTGAAGCTTTCTTT.

This chain uses TRBV4-3 with TRBJ2-5; D unclear. The V gene lost 0 bases and the J gene lost 8 bases, with 13 bases spanning the gap. The CDR3 runs 14 residues. Germline CDR1 and CDR2: LGHNA and YSLEER. The CDR3 bases are TGCGCCAGCAGCCAAGATTCTGGGATCCCTACCCAGTACTTC. This codes for CASSQDSGIPTQYF.

The V call is TRBV7-3, the J call TRBJ2-7, with a weak D call TRBD2 (5 bases). Trimming left V 9 bases short and J 1 base short, with 13 bases between. Germline V gene sequence: CDR1 SGHTA, CDR2 FQGTGA. The CDR3 extends over 13 amino acids. The CDR3 DNA reads TGTGCCAGTTCCCTAGCTGGGTCCTACGAGCAGTACTTC. This translates into CASSLAGSYEQYF.

This clone was seen just once. The V call is TRBV28, the J call TRBJ1-1, with D possibly matching TRBD1 (6 bases). The CDR3 runs 17 residues. Looked up from germline, CDR1 is MDHEN and CDR2 is SYDVKM. V was clipped by 7 bases and J by 1 base, with 22 bases between them. In DNA form, the CDR3 reads TGTGCCAGCACTCCTCTCCCGGGGGGGCCGTCGAACACTGAAGCTTTCTTT. It encodes CASTPLPGGPSNTEAFF.

This CDR3 is CASTPLLAEENIQYF. CDR3 nucleotide sequence: TGTGCCAGCACCCCGTTGTTAGCGGAGGAAAACATTCAGTACTTC. This chain joins TRBV28 and TRBJ2-4; D possibly corresponds to TRBD2 (6 bases). With 7 bases removed from V and 5 bases from J, the gap between germline ends came to 18 bases. This CDR3 is 15 amino acids long. The germline V gene has CDR1 MDHEN and CDR2 SYDVKM.

The V gene is TRBV28, the J gene TRBJ1-2; no clear D. From germline, CDR1 is MDHEN and CDR2 SYDVKM. The V and J ends lost 3 bases and 7 bases respectively, with 6 bases between them. The CDR3 sequence is 11 residues long. CDR3 protein: CASSFRGGYTF. Here the CDR3 DNA reads TGTGCCAGCAGTTTTCGGGGTGGCTACACCTTC.

This rearrangement joins TRBV4-3 to TRBJ1-2; D gene uncertain. V was clipped by 1 base and J by 4 bases, with 16 bases between them. CDR3 length: 16 residues. Germline CDR1 reads LGHNA; CDR2 reads YSLEER. CDR3 nucleotide sequence: TGCGCCAGCAGCCAAGCCTTAAGCGGATTTGGCTATGGCTACACCTTC. Its translation: CASSQALSGFGYGYTF.

This chain links TRBV15 with TRBJ2-7; maybe TRBD1 (5 bases). Germline CDR1 reads LNHNV; CDR2 reads YYDKDF (reference sequence). V lost 0 bases to trimming and J lost 9 bases, with 12 bases between them. The CDR3 length is 13 residues. For the CDR3, the DNA is TGTGCCACCAGCAGAGATCAGGGTTCACGGCAGTACTTC. Translation gives CATSRDQGSRQYF.

This chain links TRBV10-2 with TRBJ2-5; 7 positions match TRBD2. With V trimmed by 4 bases and J by 3 bases, 11 bases remained unmatched. This CDR3 contains 16 residues. Germline assignment: CDR1 WSHSY and CDR2 SAAADI. Written as DNA, the CDR3 is TGCGCCAGCAGTGGGGGGAGGGTCTTTGCAGAAGAGACCCAGTACTTC. Translation gives CASSGGRVFAEETQYF.

This clone was seen only once. The CDR3, as DNA: TGTGCCAGCAGTAATGGGGGGGACTACGAGCAGTACTTC. Translated: CASSNGGDYEQYF. The chain has TRBV6-6 and TRBJ2-5; TRBD2 matches 7 bases. The J call may be in error: the DNA end matches TRBJ2-7 better. The germline V gene has CDR1 MNHNY and CDR2 SVGAGI (reference sequence). The CDR3 spans 13 residues.

There are a few counts of this clone. The rearrangement links TRBV9 to TRBJ1-2, with unresolved D. Trimming shortened V by 3 bases and J by 0 bases, and 9 bases separated the two germline ends. This CDR3 region has 14 residues. Germline V gene lookup returns CDR1 SGDLS and CDR2 YYNGEE. The CDR3 DNA sequence: TGTGCCAGCAGCGGCAGCAGTCCTAACTATGGCTACACCTTC. Encoded protein: CASSGSSPNYGYTF. Based on the CDR3 plus reference TRBV9 and TRBJ1-2, the full variable domain is DSGVTQTPKHLITATGQRVTLRCSPRSGDLSVYWYQQSLDQGLQFLIQYYNGEERAKGNILERFSAQQFPDLHSELNLSSLELGDSALYFCASSGSSPNYGYTFGSGTRLTVV.

This chain connects TRBV6-1 to TRBJ1-1, with TRBD1 as a possible D gene (5 bases). The V end was cut by 5 bases, the J end by 11 bases, with 15 bases between. The germline gives CDR1 MNHNS, CDR2 SASEGT. CDR3 length: 12 residues. CDR3 region: CASSSSRDAAFF. The CDR3 DNA sequence: TGTGCCAGCAGTTCAAGCCGGGACGCTGCTTTCTTT.

This chain joins TRBV28 and TRBJ1-1; D is perhaps TRBD1 (6 bases). The CDR3 has 14 residues. Trimming removed 4 bases at V and 3 bases at J, with 12 bases between. Germline V CDR1 and CDR2: MDHEN, SYDVKM. The CDR3 region is CASSWDNSDTEAFF. The DNA for the CDR3 is TGTGCCAGCAGTTGGGACAATTCTGACACTGAAGCTTTCTTT.

V gene TRBV11-2 combines with J gene TRBJ1-1; possibly TRBD1 for D (5 bases). Trimming stripped 2 bases from V and 1 base from J, with 11 bases between. CDR1 and CDR2 from the germline V gene are SGHAT and FQNNGV. CDR3 length: 15 amino acids. In DNA form, the CDR3 reads TGTGCCAGCAGCTTATCGGGGGTGGCGAACACTGAAGCTTTCTTT. This translates into CASSLSGVANTEAFF.

This clone was counted only a few times. The chain has TRBV2 and TRBJ1-2; D call uncertain. V was clipped by 6 bases and J by 6 bases, with 11 bases between them. This CDR3 spans 12 amino acids. The germline V gene has CDR1 SNHLY and CDR2 FYNNEI. The CDR3: CASSSGPHGYTF. CDR3 nucleotide sequence: TGTGCCAGCAGCTCCGGGCCGCATGGCTACACCTTC.

The chain carries TRBV29-1 and TRBJ2-7; TRBD1 agrees at 8 bases. This CDR3 region has 12 residues. From germline, CDR1 is SQVTM and CDR2 ANQGSEA. After removal of 8 bases from V and 2 bases from J, the junction contained 5 bases not matched to a gene. The CDR3 nucleotides read TGCAGCATTGGACAGGGAACCTACGAGCAGTACTTC. It specifies CSIGQGTYEQYF.

This clone was counted between two and nine times. The rearrangement uses TRBV7-9 and TRBJ1-6; a possible D gene is TRBD1 (5 bases). CDR1 SEHNR and CDR2 FQNEAQ come from the germline V gene (reference sequence). The CDR3 covers 16 residues. Trimming removed 5 bases from V and 7 bases from J, with 18 bases in between. DNA of the CDR3: TGTGCCAGCAGCCCCCCCGGTGGCAGGGTGAATTCACCCCTCCACTTT. Its translation: CASSPPGGRVNSPLHF.

The V gene is TRBV5-4, the J gene TRBJ1-2; perhaps TRBD1 as D (5 bases). The V end lost 2 bases, the J end lost 3 bases, and 14 bases lay between the germline ends. CDR3 size: 15 residues. CDR1 is SGHNT, CDR2 YYREEE, per germline (reference sequence). The chain's CDR3 is CASSFEGEADYGYTF. The CDR3 coding sequence is TGTGCCAGCAGCTTCGAAGGGGAGGCGGACTATGGCTACACCTTC.